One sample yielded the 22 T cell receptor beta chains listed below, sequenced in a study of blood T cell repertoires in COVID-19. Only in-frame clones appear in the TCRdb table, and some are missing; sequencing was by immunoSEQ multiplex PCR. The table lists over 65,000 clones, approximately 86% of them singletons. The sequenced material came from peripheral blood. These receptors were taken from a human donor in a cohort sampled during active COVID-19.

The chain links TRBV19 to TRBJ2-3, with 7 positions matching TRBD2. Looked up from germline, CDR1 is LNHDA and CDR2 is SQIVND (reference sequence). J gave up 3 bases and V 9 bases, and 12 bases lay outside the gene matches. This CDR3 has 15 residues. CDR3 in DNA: TGTGCCAGCACCCCCGGGGTACTAGCGACAGATACGCAGTATTTT. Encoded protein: CASTPGVLATDTQYF.

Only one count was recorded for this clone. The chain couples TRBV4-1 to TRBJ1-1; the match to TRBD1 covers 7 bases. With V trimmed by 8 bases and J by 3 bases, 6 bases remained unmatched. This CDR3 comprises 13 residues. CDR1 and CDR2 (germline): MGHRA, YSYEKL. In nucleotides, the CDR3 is TGCGCCAGCCGAAGAGACAGGGACACTGAAGCTTTCTTT. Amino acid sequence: CASRRDRDTEAFF.

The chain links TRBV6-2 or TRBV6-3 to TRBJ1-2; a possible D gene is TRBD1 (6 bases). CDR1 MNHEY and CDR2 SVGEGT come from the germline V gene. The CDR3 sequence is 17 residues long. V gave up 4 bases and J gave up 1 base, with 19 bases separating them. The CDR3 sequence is CASSSRLQGRYNYGYTF. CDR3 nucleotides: TGTGCCAGCAGTTCTCGACTACAGGGCCGATATAACTATGGCTACACCTTC.

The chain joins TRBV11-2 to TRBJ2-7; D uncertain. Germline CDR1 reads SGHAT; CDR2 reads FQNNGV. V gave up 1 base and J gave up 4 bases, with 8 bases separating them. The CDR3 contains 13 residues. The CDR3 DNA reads TGTGCCAGCAGCTTAGGGGCCACATACGAGCAGTACTTC. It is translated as CASSLGATYEQYF.

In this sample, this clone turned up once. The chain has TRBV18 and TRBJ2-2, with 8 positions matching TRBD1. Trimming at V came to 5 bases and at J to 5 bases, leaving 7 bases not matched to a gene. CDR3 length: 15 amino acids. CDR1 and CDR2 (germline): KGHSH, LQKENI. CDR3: CASSDGQGGTGELFF. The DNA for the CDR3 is TGTGCCAGCTCAGATGGACAGGGAGGAACCGGGGAGCTGTTTTTT.

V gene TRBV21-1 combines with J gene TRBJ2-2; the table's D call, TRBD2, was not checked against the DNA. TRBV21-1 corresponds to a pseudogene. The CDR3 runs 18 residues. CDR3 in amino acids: CASSAPIGRPRDTGELFF. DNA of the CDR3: TGTGCCAGCAGCGCCCCCATTGGAAGACCGCGGGACACCGGGGAGCTGTTTTTT.

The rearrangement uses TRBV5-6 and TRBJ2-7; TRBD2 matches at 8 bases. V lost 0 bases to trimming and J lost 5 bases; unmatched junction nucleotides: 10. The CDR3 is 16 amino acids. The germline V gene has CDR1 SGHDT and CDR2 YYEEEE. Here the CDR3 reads CASSLVPGGGTDEQYF. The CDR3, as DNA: TGTGCCAGCAGCTTGGTGCCGGGAGGGGGAACGGACGAGCAGTACTTC.

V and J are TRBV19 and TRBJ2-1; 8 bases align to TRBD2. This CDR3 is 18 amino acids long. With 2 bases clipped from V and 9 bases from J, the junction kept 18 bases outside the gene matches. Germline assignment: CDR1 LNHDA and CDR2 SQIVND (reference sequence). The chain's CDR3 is CASSIRPKEAGGPIEQFF. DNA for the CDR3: TGTGCCAGTAGTATACGCCCAAAGGAGGCGGGGGGCCCCATTGAGCAGTTCTTC.

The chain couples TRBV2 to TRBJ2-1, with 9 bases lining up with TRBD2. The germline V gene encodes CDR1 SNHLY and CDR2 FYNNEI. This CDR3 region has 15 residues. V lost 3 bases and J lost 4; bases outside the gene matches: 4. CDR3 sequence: CASSDIAGEYNEQFF. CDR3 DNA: TGTGCCAGCAGTGATATAGCGGGGGAGTACAATGAGCAGTTCTTC.

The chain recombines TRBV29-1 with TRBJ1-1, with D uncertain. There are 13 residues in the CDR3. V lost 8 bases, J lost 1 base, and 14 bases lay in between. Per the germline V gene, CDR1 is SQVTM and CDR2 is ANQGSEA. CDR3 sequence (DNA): TGCAGCTCCCGCCATGGCGGGAACACTGAAGCTTTCTTT. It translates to CSSRHGGNTEAFF.

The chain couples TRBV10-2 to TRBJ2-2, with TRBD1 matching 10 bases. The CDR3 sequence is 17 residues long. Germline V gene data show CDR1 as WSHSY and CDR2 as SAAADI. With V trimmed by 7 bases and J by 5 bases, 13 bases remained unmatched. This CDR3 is CASTSLRGQGLTGELFF. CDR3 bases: TGCGCCAGCACCAGTCTTAGGGGACAGGGGTTGACCGGGGAGCTGTTTTTT.

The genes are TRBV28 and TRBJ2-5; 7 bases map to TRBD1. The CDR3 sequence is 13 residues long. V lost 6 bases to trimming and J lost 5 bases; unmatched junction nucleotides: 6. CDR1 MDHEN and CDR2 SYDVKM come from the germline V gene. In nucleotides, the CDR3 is TGTGCCAGCAGCAGAGACAGGGCTGAGACCCAGTACTTC. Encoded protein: CASSRDRAETQYF.

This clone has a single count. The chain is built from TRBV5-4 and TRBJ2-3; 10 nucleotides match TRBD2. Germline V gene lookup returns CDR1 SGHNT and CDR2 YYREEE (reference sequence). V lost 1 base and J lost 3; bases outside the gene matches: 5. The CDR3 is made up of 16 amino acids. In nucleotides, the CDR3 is TGTGCCAGCAGCTTGCGTCTAGCGGGGGATACAGATACGCAGTATTTT. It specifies CASSLRLAGDTDTQYF.

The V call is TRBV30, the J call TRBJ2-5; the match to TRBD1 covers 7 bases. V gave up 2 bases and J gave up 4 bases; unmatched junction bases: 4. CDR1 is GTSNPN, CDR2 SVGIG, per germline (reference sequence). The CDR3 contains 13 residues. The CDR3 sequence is CAWSNTGVETQYF. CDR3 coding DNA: TGTGCCTGGAGTAATACAGGGGTAGAGACCCAGTACTTC. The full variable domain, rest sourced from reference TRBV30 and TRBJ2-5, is SQTIHQWPATLVQPVGSPLSLECTVEGTSNPNLYWYRQAAGRGLQLLFYSVGIGQISSEVPQNLSASRPQDRQFILSSKKLLLSDSGFYLCAWSNTGVETQYFGPGTRLLVL.

Here the CDR3 DNA reads TGTGCCAGCAGCTTAGTGCTAAGTGAGACCCAGTACTTC. This sequence encodes CASSLVLSETQYF. The chain joins TRBV11-3 to TRBJ2-5; D gene ambiguous. Germline lookup yields CDR1 SGHNT and CDR2 YENEEA. V lost 1 base to trimming and J lost 5 bases, with 8 bases between them. The CDR3 has 13 residues.

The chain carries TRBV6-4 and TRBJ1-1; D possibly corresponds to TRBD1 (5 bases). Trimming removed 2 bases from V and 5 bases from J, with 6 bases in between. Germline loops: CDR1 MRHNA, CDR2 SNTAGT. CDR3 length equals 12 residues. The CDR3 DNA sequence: TGTGCCAGCAGTGACCCAGGGACTGAAGCTTTCTTT. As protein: CASSDPGTEAFF.

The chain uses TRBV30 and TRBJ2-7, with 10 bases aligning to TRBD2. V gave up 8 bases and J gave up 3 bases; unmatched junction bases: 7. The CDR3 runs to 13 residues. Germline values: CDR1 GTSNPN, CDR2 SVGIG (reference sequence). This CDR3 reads CAGASGGRYEQYF. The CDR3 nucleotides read TGTGCCGGGGCTAGCGGGGGCCGCTACGAGCAGTACTTC. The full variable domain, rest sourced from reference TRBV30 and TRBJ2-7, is SQTIHQWPATLVQPVGSPLSLECTVEGTSNPNLYWYRQAAGRGLQLLFYSVGIGQISSEVPQNLSASRPQDRQFILSSKKLLLSDSGFYLCAGASGGRYEQYFGPGTRLTVT.

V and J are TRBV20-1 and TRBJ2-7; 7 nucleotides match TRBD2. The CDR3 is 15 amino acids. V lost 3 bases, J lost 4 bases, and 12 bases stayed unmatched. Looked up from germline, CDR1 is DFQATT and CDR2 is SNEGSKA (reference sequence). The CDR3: CSASKAQRGDYEQYF. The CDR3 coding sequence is TGCAGTGCTAGTAAGGCGCAGCGGGGCGATTACGAGCAGTACTTC.

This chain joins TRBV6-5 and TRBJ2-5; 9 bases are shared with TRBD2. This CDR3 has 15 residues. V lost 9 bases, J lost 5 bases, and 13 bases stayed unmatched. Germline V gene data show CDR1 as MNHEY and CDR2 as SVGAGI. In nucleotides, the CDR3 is TGTGCCAGTGTCATGAGCGGGGGGTCATGGGAGACCCAGTACTTC. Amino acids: CASVMSGGSWETQYF.

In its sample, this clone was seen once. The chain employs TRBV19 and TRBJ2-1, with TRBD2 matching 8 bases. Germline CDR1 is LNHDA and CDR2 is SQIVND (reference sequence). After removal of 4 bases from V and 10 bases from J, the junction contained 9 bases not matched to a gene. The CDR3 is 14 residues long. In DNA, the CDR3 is TGTGCCAGTAGTAGAGCTCTAGCGGGTACAGAGCAGTTCTTC. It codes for CASSRALAGTEQFF.

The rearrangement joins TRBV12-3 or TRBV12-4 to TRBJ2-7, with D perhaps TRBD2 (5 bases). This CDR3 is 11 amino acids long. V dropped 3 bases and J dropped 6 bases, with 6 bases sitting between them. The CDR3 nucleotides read TGTGCCAGCAGTTTGGACTTCGAGCAGTACTTC. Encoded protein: CASSLDFEQYF.

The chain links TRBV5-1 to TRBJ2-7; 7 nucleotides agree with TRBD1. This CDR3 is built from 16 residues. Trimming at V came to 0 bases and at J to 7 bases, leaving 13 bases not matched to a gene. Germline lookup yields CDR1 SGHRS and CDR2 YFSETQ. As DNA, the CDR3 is TGCGCCAGCAGCTTGGACCCAGGGGGACCTCGAGGGGAGCAGTACTTC. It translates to CASSLDPGGPRGEQYF. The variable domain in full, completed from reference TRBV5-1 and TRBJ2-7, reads KAGVTQTPRYLIKTRGQQVTLSCSPISGHRSVSWYQQTPGQGLQFLFEYFSETQRNKGNFPGRFSGRQFSNSRSEMNVSTLELGDSALYLCASSLDPGGPRGEQYFGPGTRLTVT.